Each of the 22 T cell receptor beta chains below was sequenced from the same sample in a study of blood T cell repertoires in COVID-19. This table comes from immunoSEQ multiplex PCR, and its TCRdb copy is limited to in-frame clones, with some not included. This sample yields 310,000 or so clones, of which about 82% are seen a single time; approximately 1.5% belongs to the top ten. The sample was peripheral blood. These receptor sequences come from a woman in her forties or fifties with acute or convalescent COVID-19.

The CDR3 loop reads CSVRGSTDTQYF. The CDR3 nucleotides are TGCAGCGTTCGCGGCAGCACAGATACGCAGTATTTT. V is TRBV29-1 and J is TRBJ2-3; D gene unclear. The V end was cut by 5 bases, the J end by 0 bases, with 6 bases between. The germline V gene has CDR1 SQVTM and CDR2 ANQGSEA. This CDR3 has 12 amino acids.

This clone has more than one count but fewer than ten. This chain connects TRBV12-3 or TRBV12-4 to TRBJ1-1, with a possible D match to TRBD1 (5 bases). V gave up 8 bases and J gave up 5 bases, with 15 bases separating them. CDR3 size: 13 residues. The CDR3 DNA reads TGTGCCAGCGGCACGTGGGGGGGAACTGAAGCTTTCTTT. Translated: CASGTWGGTEAFF.

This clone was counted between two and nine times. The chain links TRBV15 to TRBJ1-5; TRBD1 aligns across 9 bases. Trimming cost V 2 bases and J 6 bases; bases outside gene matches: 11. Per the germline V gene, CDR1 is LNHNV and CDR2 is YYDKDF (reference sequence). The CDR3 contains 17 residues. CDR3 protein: CATSRNTGTGNLQPQHF. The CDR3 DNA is TGTGCCACCAGCAGAAATACCGGGACAGGGAATCTTCAGCCCCAGCATTTT.

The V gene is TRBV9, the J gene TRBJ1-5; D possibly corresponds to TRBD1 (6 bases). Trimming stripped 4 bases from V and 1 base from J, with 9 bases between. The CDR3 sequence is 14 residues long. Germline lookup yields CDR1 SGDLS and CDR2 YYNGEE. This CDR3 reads CASSSGQSNQPQHF. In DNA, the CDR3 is TGTGCCAGCAGCTCCGGACAGAGCAATCAGCCCCAGCATTTT.

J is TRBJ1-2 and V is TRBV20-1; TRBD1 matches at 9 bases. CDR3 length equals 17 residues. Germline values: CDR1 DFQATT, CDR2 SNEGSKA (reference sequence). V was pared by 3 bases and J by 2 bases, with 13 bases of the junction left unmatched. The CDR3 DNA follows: TGCAGTGCTAGTCCCGGGACAGGGTCAGGGAGGAACTATGGCTACACCTTC. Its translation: CSASPGTGSGRNYGYTF.

CDR3 amino acids: CASSQRQGGIYGYTF. As DNA, the CDR3 is TGCGCCAGCAGCCAACGCCAGGGAGGGATCTATGGCTACACCTTC. The chain recombines TRBV4-1 with TRBJ1-2; D is possibly TRBD1 (5 bases). CDR3 length equals 15 residues. Germline V gene lookup returns CDR1 MGHRA and CDR2 YSYEKL. Deletions cut 2 bases from V and 4 bases from J, with 14 bases between.

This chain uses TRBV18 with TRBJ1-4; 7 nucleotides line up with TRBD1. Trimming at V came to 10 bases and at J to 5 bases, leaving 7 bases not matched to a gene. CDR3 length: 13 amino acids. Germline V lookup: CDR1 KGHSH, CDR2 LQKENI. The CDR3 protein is CAIQAGGNEKLFF. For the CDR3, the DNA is TGTGCCATACAGGCAGGGGGGAATGAAAAACTGTTTTTT.

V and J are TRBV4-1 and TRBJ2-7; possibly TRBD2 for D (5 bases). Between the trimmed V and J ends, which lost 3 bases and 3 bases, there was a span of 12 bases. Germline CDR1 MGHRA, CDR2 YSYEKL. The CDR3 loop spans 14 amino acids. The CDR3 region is CASSHPLEGYEQYF. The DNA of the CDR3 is TGCGCCAGCAGCCACCCTCTAGAGGGCTACGAGCAGTACTTC.

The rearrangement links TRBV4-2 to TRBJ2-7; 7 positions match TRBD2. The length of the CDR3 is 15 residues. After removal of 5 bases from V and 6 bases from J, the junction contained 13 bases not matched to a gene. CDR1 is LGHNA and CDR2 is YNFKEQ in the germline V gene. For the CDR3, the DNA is TGTGCCAGCAGCTATGGAATGACTAGCTCCGGCGAGCAGTACTTC. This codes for CASSYGMTSSGEQYF.

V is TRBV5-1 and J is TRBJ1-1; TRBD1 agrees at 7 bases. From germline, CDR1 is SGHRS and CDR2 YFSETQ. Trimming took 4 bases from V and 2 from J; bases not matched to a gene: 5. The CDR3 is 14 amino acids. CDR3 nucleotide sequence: TGCGCCAGCAGCCGAAGGGACAGAAACACTGAAGCTTTCTTT. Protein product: CASSRRDRNTEAFF.

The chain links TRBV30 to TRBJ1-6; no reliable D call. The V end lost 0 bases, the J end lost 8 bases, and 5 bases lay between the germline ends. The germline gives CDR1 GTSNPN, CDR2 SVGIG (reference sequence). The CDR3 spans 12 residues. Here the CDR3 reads CAWSVIDSPLHF. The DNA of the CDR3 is TGTGCCTGGAGTGTTATTGATTCACCCCTCCACTTT.

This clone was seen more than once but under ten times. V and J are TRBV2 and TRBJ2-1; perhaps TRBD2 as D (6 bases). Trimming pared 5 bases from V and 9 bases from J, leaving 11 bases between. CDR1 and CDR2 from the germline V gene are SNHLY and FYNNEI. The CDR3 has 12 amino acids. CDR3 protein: CASSFRESEQFF. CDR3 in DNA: TGTGCCAGCAGTTTTCGGGAGAGTGAGCAGTTCTTC.

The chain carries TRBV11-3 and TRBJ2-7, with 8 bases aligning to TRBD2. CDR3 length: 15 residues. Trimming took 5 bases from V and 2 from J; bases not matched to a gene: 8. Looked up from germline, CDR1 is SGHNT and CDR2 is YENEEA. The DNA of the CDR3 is TGTGCCAGCAGCACCGGGAGCGGGAGTACCTACGAGCAGTACTTC. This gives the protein CASSTGSGSTYEQYF.

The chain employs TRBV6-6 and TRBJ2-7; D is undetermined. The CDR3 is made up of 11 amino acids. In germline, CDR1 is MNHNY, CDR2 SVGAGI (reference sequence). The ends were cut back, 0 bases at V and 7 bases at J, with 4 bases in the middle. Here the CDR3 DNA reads TGTGCCAGCAGTTACTCCAGGGAGCAGTACTTC. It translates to CASSYSREQYF.

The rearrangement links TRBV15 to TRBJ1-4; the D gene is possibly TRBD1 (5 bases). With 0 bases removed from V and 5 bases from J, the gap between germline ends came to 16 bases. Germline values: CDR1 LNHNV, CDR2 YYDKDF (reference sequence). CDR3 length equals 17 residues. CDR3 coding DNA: TGTGCCACCAGCAGAGAGATGATGGGGGGTGGAAATGAAAAACTGTTTTTT. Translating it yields CATSREMMGGGNEKLFF.

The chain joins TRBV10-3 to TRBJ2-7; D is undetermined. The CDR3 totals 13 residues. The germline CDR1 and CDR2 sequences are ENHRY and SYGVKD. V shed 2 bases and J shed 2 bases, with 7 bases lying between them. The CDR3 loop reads CAISEGPAYEQYF. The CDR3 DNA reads TGTGCCATCAGTGAGGGGCCCGCCTACGAGCAGTACTTC.

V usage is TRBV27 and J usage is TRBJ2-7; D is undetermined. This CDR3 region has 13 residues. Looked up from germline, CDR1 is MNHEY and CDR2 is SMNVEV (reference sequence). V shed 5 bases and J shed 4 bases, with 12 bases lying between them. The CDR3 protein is CASSNKFTYEQYF. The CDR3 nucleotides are TGTGCCAGCAGTAATAAGTTTACATACGAGCAGTACTTC.

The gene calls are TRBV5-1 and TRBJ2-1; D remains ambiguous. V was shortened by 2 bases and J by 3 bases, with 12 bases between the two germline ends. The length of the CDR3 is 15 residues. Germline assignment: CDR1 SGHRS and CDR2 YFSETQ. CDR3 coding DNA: TGCGCCAGCAGCTTCTCCCCGACTGACTACAATGAGCAGTTCTTC. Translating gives CASSFSPTDYNEQFF. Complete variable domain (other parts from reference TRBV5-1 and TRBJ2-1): KAGVTQTPRYLIKTRGQQVTLSCSPISGHRSVSWYQQTPGQGLQFLFEYFSETQRNKGNFPGRFSGRQFSNSRSEMNVSTLELGDSALYLCASSFSPTDYNEQFFGPGTRLTVL.

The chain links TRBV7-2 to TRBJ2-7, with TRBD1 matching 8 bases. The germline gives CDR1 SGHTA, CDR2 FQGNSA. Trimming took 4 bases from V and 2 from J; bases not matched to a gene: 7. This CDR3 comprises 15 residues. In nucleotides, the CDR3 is TGTGCCAGCAGCTCCGGACAGGGATCGCCCTACGAGCAGTACTTC. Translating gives CASSSGQGSPYEQYF. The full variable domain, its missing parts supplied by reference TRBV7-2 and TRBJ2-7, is GAGVSQSPSNKVTEKGKDVELRCDPISGHTALYWYRQSLGQGLEFLIYFQGNSAPDKSGLPSDRFSAERTGGSVSTLTIQRTQQEDSAVYLCASSSGQGSPYEQYFGPGTRLTVT.

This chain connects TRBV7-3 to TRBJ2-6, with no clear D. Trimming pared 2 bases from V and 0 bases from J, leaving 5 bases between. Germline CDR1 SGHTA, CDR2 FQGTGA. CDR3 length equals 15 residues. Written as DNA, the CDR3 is TGTGCCAGCAGCTTAGTCAGCTCTGGGGCCAACGTCCTGACTTTC. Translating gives CASSLVSSGANVLTF.

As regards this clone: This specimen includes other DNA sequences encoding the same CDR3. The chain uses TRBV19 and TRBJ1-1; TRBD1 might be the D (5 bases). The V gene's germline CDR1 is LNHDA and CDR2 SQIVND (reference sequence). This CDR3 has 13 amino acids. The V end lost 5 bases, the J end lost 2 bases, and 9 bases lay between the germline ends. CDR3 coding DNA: TGTGCCAGTAGTTCCCAGGGAAACACTGAAGCTTTCTTT. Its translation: CASSSQGNTEAFF. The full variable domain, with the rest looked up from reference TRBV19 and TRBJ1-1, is DGGITQSPKYLFRKEGQNVTLSCEQNLNHDAMYWYRQDPGQGLRLIYYSQIVNDFQKGDIAEGYSVSREKKESFPLTVTSAQKNPTAFYLCASSSQGNTEAFFGQGTRLTVV.

CDR3 in amino acids: CSGGLAGGEQFF. The DNA of the CDR3 is TGCAGCGGTGGACTAGCGGGAGGCGAGCAGTTCTTC. The chain combines TRBV29-1 with TRBJ2-1; 14 positions match TRBD2. J was trimmed by 10 bases and V by 7 bases; bases with no gene match: 3. Looked up from germline, CDR1 is SQVTM and CDR2 is ANQGSEA. The CDR3 spans 12 residues.